The 2 T cell receptor beta chains listed next were all sequenced from one sample in a study of blood T cell repertoires in COVID-19. Here immunoSEQ multiplex PCR was the method, and the copy in TCRdb shows in-frame clones only, minus some. The table includes over 10,000 clones, roughly 88% detected once. Sample: peripheral blood. These TCRs come from a human donor in a cohort sampled during active COVID-19.

The chain carries TRBV27 and TRBJ2-3; D gene unclear. Trimming took 3 bases from V and 3 from J, leaving 7 bases between them. The CDR3 runs 13 residues. The germline CDR1 and CDR2 sequences are MNHEY and SMNVEV (reference sequence). CDR3 sequence: CASSFFPTDTQYF. The CDR3 nucleotides read TGTGCCAGCAGTTTTTTTCCGACAGATACGCAGTATTTT.

The CDR3 bases are TGTGCCAGCAGCCACTACCCCCGGAGTAGGCCCTCCTACGAGCAGTACTTC. Translating gives CASSHYPRSRPSYEQYF. This chain connects TRBV3-1 (or the pseudogene TRBV3-2) to TRBJ2-7, with D uncertain. Between the trimmed V and J ends, which lost 3 bases and 0 bases, there was a span of 18 bases. The CDR3 runs to 17 residues. Per the germline V gene, CDR1 is LGHDT and CDR2 is YNNKEL (reference sequence).